Sequencing of this TCR beta chain was carried out in a study of a mutant IDH1 vaccine in newly diagnosed glioma. Background on the study: Visit V12 was conducted at week 35 as the safety follow-up. Visit V13 came later, at week 47.

This clone was picked up one time. The antigen is unknown. Measured with immunoSEQ multiplex PCR; TCRdb has only the in-frame clones, and not every one. Of tens of thousands of clones in the sample, around four fifths were seen once. CDR3 size: 14 residues. Trimming stripped 5 bases from V and 9 bases from J, with 14 bases between. Germline CDR1 and CDR2: LNHDA and SQIVND (reference sequence). Specified time point: week 47, end of study. Doses consisted of 300 ug of mutant IDH1 20-mer peptide each, paired with topical imiquimod. V gene TRBV19 combines with J gene TRBJ1-6; tentative D call: TRBD1 (5 bases). The source is a man in his thirties or forties with glioma. The sequencing here drew on PBMCs, taken from a glioma patient whose treatment included an IDH1 peptide vaccine. The CDR3 bases are TGTGCCAGTAGTCAGGGCTCGTCGGGTTCACCCCTCCACTTT. Translation: CASSQGSSGSPLHF.